These T cell receptor beta chains were read from a single sample in a study of CXCR3-negative and CXCR3-positive naive CD8 T cells. TCRdb re-called the 5' RACE reads; one entry per CDR3 protein, DNA not given. The sample table sets out 100,000 to 150,000 distinct CDR3 sequences. The sequencing sample was made of naive CXCR3- CD8+ T cells from blood. These receptors originate from a human donor in good health. Some clones in this sample may be carry-over from other donors' samples. CDR3s include the opening cysteine and the closing phenylalanine or tryptophan.

V gene	J gene	CDR3 protein
TRBV4-3	TRBJ2-7	CASSLDRSPTYEQYF
TRBV14	TRBJ2-7	CASSHLRDPGEQYF
TRBV7-6	TRBJ2-7	CASSLGSGSSYEQYF
TRBV4-3	TRBJ2-1	CASSRDPGLYNEQFF
TRBV2	TRBJ2-1	CASSEAWGLNEQFF
TRBV15	TRBJ1-6	CATSRVIVLSSPLHF
TRBV15	TRBJ2-3	CATSRGSDTQYF
TRBV12-2	TRBJ1-5	CASRLDAEGRMQPQYF
TRBV28	TRBJ1-2	CASIGTGGVYGYTF
TRBV19	TRBJ2-5	CASSIGLTPGETQYF
TRBV4-1	TRBJ1-1	CASRHRTSPNTEAFF
TRBV7-2	TRBJ1-2	CASSVGPGRHLYGYTF
TRBV6-5	TRBJ2-1	CASSFEGGRAAYSEQFF
TRBV6-8	TRBJ2-1	CASSLGLKRRSFYNEQFF
TRBV27	TRBJ2-7	CASSLSLPIAEQYF
TRBV7-3	TRBJ2-2	CASSPWGANTGELFF
TRBV3-1	TRBJ2-7	CASSPSRRFSYEQYF
TRBV4-2	TRBJ1-2	CASSQGVGQGYGYTF
TRBV7-2	TRBJ1-1	CASSLVAGGEAFF
TRBV20-1	TRBJ2-7	CSAAGLYEQYF
TRBV7-6	TRBJ2-3	CASRRRGGTDTQYF
TRBV27	TRBJ1-2	CASSLSFLGGANYGYTF
TRBV6-5	TRBJ2-5	CAIGDPAGGENQYF
TRBV6-5	TRBJ1-2	CASSNSLQGASGYTF
TRBV20-1	TRBJ2-7	CSARQAEPYEQYF